This T cell receptor (beta chain) derives from a study of shared clonotypes between healthy human individuals. The data were produced by immunoSEQ multiplex PCR, yet TCRdb's version contains in-frame clones alone and is incomplete. The data contain more than 1 million clones, approximately 80% of them singletons. The CDR3 has 12 amino acids. The germline CDR1 and CDR2 sequences are MGHDK and SYGVNS. Trimming pared 7 bases from V and 4 bases from J, leaving 8 bases between. This TCR was recovered from a man aged 18 to 29 in good health. Some clones in this sample may be carry-over from other donors' samples. Sequences were obtained from memory CD4+ T cells from PBMCs. Subset: CD45RA-negative fraction. This rearrangement joins TRBV25-1 to TRBJ2-1; tentative D call: TRBD1 (5 bases). The CDR3 sequence: CASNKGYNEQFF. The CDR3 DNA is TGTGCCAGCAACAAGGGGTACAATGAGCAGTTCTTC.